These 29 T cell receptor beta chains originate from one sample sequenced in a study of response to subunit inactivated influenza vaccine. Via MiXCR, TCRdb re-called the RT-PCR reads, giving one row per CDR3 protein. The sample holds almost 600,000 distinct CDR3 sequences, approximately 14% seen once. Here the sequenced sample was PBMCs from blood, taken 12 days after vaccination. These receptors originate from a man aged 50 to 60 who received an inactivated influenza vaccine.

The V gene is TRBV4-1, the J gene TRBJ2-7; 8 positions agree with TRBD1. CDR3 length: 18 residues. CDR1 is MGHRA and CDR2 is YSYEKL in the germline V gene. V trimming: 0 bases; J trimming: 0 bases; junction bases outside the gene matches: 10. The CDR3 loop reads CASSQEGLQGVSSYEQYF. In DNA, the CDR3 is TGCGCCAGCAGCCAAGAGGGCCTACAGGGGGTAAGCTCCTACGAGCAGTACTTC.

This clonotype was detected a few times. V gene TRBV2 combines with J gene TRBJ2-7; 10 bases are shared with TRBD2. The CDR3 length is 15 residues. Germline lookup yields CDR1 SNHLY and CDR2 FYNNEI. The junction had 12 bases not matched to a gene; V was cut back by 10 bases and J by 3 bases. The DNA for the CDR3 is TGTGCCACTAAGACACAGCGGGGGGGAAACTACGAGCAGTACTTC. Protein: CATKTQRGGNYEQYF.

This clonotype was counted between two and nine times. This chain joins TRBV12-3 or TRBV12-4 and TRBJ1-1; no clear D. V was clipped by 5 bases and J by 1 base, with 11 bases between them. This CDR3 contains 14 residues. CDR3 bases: TGTGCCAGCAGTACCCTCCTGGCGAACACTGAAGCTTTCTTT. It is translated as CASSTLLANTEAFF.

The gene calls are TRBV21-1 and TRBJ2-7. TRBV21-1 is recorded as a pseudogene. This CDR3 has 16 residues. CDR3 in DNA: TGTGCCAGCAGCCGAGAATCTTACTCCGACTCCTACGAGCAGTACTTC. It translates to CASSRESYSDSYEQYF.

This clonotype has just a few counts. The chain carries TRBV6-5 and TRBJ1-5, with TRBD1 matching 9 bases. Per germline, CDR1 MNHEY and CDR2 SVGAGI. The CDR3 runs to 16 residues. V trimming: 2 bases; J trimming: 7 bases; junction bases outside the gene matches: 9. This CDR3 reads CASSYTSTGGGQPQHF. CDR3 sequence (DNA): TGTGCCAGCAGTTACACATCGACAGGGGGAGGACAGCCCCAGCATTTT.

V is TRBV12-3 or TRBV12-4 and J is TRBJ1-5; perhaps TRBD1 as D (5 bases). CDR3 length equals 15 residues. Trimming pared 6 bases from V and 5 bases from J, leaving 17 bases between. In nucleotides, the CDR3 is TGTGCCAGCAGCCCCGGGAGCAGGGCCCATCAGCCCCAGCATTTT. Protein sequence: CASSPGSRAHQPQHF.

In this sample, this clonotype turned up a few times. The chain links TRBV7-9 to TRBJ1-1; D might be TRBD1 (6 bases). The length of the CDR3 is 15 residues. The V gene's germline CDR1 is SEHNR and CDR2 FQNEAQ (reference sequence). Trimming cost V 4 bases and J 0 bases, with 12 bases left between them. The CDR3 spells CASSSPGALNTEAFF. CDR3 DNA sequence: TGTGCCAGCAGCTCGCCAGGGGCGTTGAACACTGAAGCTTTCTTT.

The CDR3 nucleotides are TGTGCCATCAGTGACCCCCAATGGAGCGGGGAGCTGTTTTTT. Its translation is CAISDPQWSGELFF. The J gene is TRBJ2-2, the V gene TRBV10-3; D uncertain. The germline V gene has CDR1 ENHRY and CDR2 SYGVKD. Trimming took off 3 bases at V and 7 bases at J, with 12 bases between the two ends. The length of the CDR3 is 14 residues.

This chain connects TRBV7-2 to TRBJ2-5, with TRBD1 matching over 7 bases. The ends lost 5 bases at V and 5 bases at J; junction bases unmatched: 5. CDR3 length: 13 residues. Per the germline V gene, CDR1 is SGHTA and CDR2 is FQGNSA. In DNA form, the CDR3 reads TGTGCCAGCAGCACCGGACAGGCGGAGACCCAGTACTTC. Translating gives CASSTGQAETQYF.

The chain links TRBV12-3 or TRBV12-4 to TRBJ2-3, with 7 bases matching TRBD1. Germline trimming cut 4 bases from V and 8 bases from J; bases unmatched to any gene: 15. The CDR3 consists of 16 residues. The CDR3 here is CASSSPLTGQPSTQYF. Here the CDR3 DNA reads TGTGCCAGCAGTTCGCCCTTAACGGGACAGCCTTCTACGCAGTATTTT.

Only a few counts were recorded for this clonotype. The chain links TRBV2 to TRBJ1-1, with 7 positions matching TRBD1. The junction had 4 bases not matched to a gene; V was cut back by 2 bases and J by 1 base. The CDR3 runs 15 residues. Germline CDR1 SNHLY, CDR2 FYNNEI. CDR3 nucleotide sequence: TGTGCCAGCAGTGAACCTGACAGGGCGAACACTGAAGCTTTCTTT. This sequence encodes CASSEPDRANTEAFF.

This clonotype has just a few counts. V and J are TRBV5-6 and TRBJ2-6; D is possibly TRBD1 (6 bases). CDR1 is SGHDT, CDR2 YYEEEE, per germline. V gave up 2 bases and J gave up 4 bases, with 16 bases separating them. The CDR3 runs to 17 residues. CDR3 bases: TGTGCCAGCAGCTTAATCTATCAGGGGAACGGGGCCAACGTCCTGACTTTC. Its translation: CASSLIYQGNGANVLTF.

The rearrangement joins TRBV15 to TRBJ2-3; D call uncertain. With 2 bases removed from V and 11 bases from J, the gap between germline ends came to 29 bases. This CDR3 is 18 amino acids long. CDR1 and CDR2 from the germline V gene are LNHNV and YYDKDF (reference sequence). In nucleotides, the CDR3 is TGTGCCACCAGCAGACCTAAAGACGGTGGCTTAGGGTCTAGTGGGCAGTATTTT. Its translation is CATSRPKDGGLGSSGQYF.

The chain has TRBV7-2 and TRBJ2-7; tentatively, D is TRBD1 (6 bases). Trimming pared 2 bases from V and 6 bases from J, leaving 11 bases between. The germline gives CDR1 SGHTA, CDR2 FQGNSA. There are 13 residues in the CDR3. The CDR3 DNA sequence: TGTGCCAGCAGCTTAAAGTCCAGGGGCGAGCAGTACTTC. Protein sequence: CASSLKSRGEQYF.

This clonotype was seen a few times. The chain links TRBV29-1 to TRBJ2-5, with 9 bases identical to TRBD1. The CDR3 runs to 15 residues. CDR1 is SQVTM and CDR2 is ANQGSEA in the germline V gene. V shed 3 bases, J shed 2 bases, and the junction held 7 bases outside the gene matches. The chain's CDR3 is CSVDPGTGNQETQYF. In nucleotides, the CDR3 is TGCAGCGTTGACCCCGGGACAGGGAATCAAGAGACCCAGTACTTC.

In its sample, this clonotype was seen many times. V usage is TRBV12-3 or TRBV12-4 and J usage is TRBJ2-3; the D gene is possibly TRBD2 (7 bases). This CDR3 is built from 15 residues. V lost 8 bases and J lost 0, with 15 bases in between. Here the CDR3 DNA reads TGTGCCAGCTCCTCGAGGGGGGGAAGCACAGATACGCAGTATTTT. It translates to CASSSRGGSTDTQYF.

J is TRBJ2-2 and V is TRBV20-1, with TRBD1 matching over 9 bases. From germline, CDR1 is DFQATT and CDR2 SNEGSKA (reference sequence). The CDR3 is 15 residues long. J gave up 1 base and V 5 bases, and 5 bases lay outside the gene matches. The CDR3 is CSALPTGGNTGELFF. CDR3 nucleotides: TGCAGTGCTCTACCGACAGGGGGGAACACCGGGGAGCTGTTTTTT.

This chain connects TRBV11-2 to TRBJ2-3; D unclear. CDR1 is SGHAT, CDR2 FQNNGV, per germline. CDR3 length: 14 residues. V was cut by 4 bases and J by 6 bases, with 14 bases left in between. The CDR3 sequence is CASSYRLELDTQYF. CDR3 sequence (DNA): TGTGCCAGCAGCTATAGGCTGGAACTGGATACGCAGTATTTT.

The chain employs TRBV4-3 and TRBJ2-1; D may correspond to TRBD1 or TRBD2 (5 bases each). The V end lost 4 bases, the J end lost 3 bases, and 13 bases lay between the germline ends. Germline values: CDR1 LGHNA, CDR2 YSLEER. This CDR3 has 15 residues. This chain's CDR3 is CASSRDPRGYNEQFF. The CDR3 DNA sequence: TGCGCCAGCAGCCGGGACCCCCGGGGCTACAATGAGCAGTTCTTC.

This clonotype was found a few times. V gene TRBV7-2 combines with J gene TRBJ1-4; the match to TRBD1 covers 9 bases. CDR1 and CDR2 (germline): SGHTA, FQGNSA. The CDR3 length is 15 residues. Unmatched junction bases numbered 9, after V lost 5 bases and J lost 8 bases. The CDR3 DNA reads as TGTGCCAGCAGCACACGGACAGGGGTCGGGGAAAAACTGTTTTTT. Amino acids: CASSTRTGVGEKLFF.

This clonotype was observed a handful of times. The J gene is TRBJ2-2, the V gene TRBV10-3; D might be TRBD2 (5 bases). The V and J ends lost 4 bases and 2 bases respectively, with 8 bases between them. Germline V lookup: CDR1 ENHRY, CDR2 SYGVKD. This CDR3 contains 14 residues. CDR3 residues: CAISGLINTGELFF. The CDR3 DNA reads TGTGCCATCAGTGGACTAATTAACACCGGGGAGCTGTTTTTT.

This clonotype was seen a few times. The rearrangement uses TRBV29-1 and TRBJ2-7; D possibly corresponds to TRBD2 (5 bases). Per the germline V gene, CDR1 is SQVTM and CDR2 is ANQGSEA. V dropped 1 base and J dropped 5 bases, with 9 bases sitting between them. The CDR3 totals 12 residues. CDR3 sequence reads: CSVEGLANEQYF. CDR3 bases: TGCAGCGTTGAAGGTTTAGCGAACGAGCAGTACTTC.

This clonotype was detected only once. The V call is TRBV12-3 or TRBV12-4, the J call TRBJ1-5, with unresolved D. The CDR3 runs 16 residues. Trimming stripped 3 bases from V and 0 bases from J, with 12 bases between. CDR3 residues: CASSLGTEYSNQPQHF. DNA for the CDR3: TGTGCCAGCAGTTTGGGCACAGAGTATAGCAATCAGCCCCAGCATTTT.

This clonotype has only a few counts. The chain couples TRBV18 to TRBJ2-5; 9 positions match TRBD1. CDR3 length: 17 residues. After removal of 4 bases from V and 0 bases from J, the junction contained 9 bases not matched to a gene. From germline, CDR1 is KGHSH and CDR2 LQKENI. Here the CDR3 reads CASSLGIDRGYQETQYF. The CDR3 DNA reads TGTGCCAGCTCACTCGGAATCGACAGGGGGTACCAAGAGACCCAGTACTTC.

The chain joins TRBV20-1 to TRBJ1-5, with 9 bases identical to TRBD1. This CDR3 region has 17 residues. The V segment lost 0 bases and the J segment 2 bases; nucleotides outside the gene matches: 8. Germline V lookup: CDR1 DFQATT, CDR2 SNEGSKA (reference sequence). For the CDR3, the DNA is TGCAGTGCTAGAGAGCCCCCGGACAGGGGAGGCAATCAGCCCCAGCATTTT. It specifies CSAREPPDRGGNQPQHF.

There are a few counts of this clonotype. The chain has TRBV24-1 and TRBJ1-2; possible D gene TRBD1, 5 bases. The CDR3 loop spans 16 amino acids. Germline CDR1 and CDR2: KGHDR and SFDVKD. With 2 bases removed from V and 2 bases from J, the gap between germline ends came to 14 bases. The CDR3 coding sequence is TGTGCCACCAGTGATTACCGGGACGGGATAAACTATGGCTACACCTTC. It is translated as CATSDYRDGINYGYTF.

CDR3 protein: CASGLTGGAEAFF. The CDR3, as DNA: TGTGCCAGCGGTCTAACAGGGGGAGCTGAAGCTTTCTTT. V usage is TRBV6-1 and J usage is TRBJ1-1; 8 bases agree with TRBD1. CDR3 length: 13 amino acids. Germline loops: CDR1 MNHNS, CDR2 SASEGT. Trimming removed 8 bases from V and 6 bases from J; junction bases left unmatched: 8.

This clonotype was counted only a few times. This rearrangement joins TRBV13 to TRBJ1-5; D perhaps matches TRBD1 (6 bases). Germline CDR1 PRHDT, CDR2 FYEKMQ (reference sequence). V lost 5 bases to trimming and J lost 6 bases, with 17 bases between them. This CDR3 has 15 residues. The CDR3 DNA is TGTGCCAGCAGCCGAGGGGGTTCAGGGTCTCAGCCCCAGCATTTT. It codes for CASSRGGSGSQPQHF.

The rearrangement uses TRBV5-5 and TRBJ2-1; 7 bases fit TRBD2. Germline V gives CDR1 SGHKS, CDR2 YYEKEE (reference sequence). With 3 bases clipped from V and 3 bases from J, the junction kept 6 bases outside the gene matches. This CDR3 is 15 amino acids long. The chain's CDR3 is CASSWEGPYYNEQFF. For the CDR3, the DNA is TGTGCCAGCAGCTGGGAGGGACCTTACTACAATGAGCAGTTCTTC.